The entry below describes one T cell receptor beta chain. Its antigen is not identified. V dropped 4 bases and J dropped 3 bases, with 17 bases sitting between them. This CDR3 has 16 residues. CDR1 SGDLS and CDR2 YYNGEE come from the germline V gene. This record belongs to a study of T cell responses to AZD1222 COVID-19 vaccine. Repertoires were generated with immunoSEQ multiplex PCR, while TCRdb's copy carries only in-frame clones and drops some. In the table there are about 270,000 clones, about 94% of which are singletons. Study-wide points: Compared with day 0, the breadth and depth of the Spike-specific TCR repertoire rose significantly after two doses of AZD1222. The donor group comprised mostly white British people and more females; the analysis possibly underestimated clonal diversity. Within unmutated variant regions lay the reported targets of nearly half of spike-specific TCRs.

Second doses were pooled across both intervals (about 4 or about 12 weeks). This TCR came from an adult who received the AZD1222 COVID-19 vaccine. Here the sequenced sample was peripheral blood, taken 28 days after the second AZD1222 dose. V usage is TRBV9 and J usage is TRBJ1-5; TRBD1 might be the D (6 bases). The CDR3 sequence is CASSKRGRGDNQPQHF. The CDR3 DNA is TGTGCCAGCAGCAAGCGAGGCAGGGGTGACAATCAGCCCCAGCATTTT.